This T cell receptor (beta chain) was identified during a study of shared clonotypes between healthy human individuals. Overall study context: Plates per donor: three CD4 naive, three CD4 memory, two CD8 naive, one CD8 memory.

The germline V gene has CDR1 SGHNT and CDR2 YENEEA. With 3 bases removed from V and 0 bases from J, the gap between germline ends came to 6 bases. CDR3 length: 13 amino acids. Findings and caveats of the study: Generation of non-shared clonotypes was less probable than generation of clonotypes shared by all four donors. The study found roughly 5.3% of naive CD4 clonotypes shared across several donors.

The donors were all Caucasian adults (living in Nashville, Tennessee). The count of this clone is one. As yet, its antigen is unknown. Sequenced by immunoSEQ multiplex PCR; TCRdb stores in-frame clones only, minus some. The repertoire includes a few million clones, approximately 90% of them detected once, and roughly 0.14% sits in the top ten. The sample consisted of naive CD4+ T cells sorted from blood. Documented subset: CD45RA+ positively selected. The V and J genes are TRBV11-3 and TRBJ2-7; D is ambiguous. The clonotype comes from a man between 18 and 35 years old in good health. The chain's CDR3 is CASSFKSSYEQYF. The CDR3 DNA reads TGTGCCAGCAGCTTTAAGAGCTCCTACGAGCAGTACTTC.